A selection of T cell receptor beta chains follows, all from one sample in a study of blood T cell repertoires in COVID-19. Measured with immunoSEQ multiplex PCR; TCRdb has only the in-frame clones, and not every one. The data show 150,000 to 200,000 clones, 80% to 85% seen once. The sample consisted of peripheral blood. These receptors originate from a woman aged 80 or over with COVID-19, enrolled during active disease. CDR3s leave out the opening cysteine and the closing phenylalanine or tryptophan. Expanded clones get a size class; other rows say once, few or many, or leave the size out.

j_call | clone_size | v_call | cdr3_aa
TRBJ1-1 | NA | TRBV6-2/TRBV6-3 | ASSSTPRGATEAF
TRBJ2-1 | few | TRBV28 | ASSLGPAEYNEQF
TRBJ1-4 | many | TRBV9 | ASSVGGDEKLF
TRBJ1-2 | few | TRBV2 | ASSPGSYYGYT
TRBJ1-2 | NA | TRBV6-5 | ASSYSPTLNYGYT
TRBJ2-1 | NA | TRBV7-6 | ASSRGQGMENEQF
TRBJ2-1 | NA | TRBV4-2 | ASSRAGTSSVNEQF
TRBJ1-3 | once | TRBV5-8 | ASSSTRRVTRNTIY
TRBJ1-4 | NA | TRBV18 | ASSPNVGRFATNEKLF
TRBJ2-1 | once | TRBV7-3 | ASSLTAGGPNEQF
TRBJ2-1 | NA | TRBV6-2/TRBV6-3 | ASSHQGGEQF
TRBJ2-7 | NA | TRBV7-9 | ASSLISRGNTYEQY
TRBJ2-7 | NA | TRBV6-5 | ASSGTSGSYEQY
TRBJ2-3 | once | TRBV6-5 | ASRTNRNTDTQY
TRBJ2-3 | NA | TRBV11-2 | ASSFAGPTDTQY
TRBJ2-7 | NA | TRBV2 | ASSDPVNSYEQY
TRBJ2-3 | NA | TRBV2 | ASSEAYGASTDTQY
TRBJ2-7 | NA | TRBV3-1/TRBV3-2 | ASSQDLGTGRYEQY
TRBJ2-3 | NA | TRBV20-1 | SASSGLAGPDTQY
TRBJ2-1 | NA | TRBV24-1 | ATSDPSGEGNEEQF
TRBJ2-2 | NA | TRBV10-3 | AISAGTGNTGELF
TRBJ2-3 | NA | TRBV5-4 | ASSLAVAGADTQY
TRBJ2-3 | once | TRBV4-3 | ASSQDLLAGGPTDTQY
TRBJ2-7 | NA | TRBV28 | ASRGGYVYEQY
TRBJ2-4 | NA | TRBV7-9 | ASSFRGGGNIQY
TRBJ2-3 | NA | TRBV28 | ASSPLAGEGPDTQY
TRBJ1-1 | NA | TRBV7-8 | ASSSQGQAGDEAF
TRBJ2-7 | NA | TRBV6-5 | ASSYGGGQGWYEQY
TRBJ1-2 | NA | TRBV12-5 | ASGLSLPRDGYT
TRBJ2-2 | NA | TRBV19 | ASSIGSWQGGGELF
TRBJ1-6 | NA | TRBV27 | ASNPTGRYNSPLH
TRBJ2-3 | NA | TRBV7-8 | ASSLSGTGGRNTQY
TRBJ2-3 | NA | TRBV30 | AWSVEVTQY
TRBJ2-5 | once | TRBV5-4 | ASSLTSPQETQY
TRBJ2-1 | NA | TRBV24-1 | ATSDQRGNEQF
TRBJ2-7 | NA | TRBV23-1 | ASSQPRTGKNSYEQY
TRBJ2-2 | NA | TRBV9 | ASSTRQGSPGELF
TRBJ1-2 | once | TRBV7-9 | ASSLQGADGYT
TRBJ1-1 | NA | TRBV3-1/TRBV3-2 | ASSQLRTGDGTEAF
TRBJ2-7 | NA | TRBV24-1 | ATSVGQGNEQY
TRBJ2-7 | NA | TRBV5-6 | ASSPLSQAGVYEQY
TRBJ1-4 | NA | TRBV5-1 | ASSPTGGKTNEKLF
TRBJ2-3 | NA | TRBV27 | ASSLGGQGGGIYTDTQY